This T cell receptor (beta chain) came from a study of blood T cell repertoires in COVID-19. As processed by the authors: Nucleated cell number was recorded as an estimate derived from reference gene primer amplification. Repertoires were generated with immunoSEQ multiplex PCR, while TCRdb's copy carries only in-frame clones and drops some. The V and J calls and clone size were taken over from that table, and D and trimming were inferred from the DNA. The sample includes approximately 360,000 clones, around 83% seen only once; the top ten take 5% to 6%. The CDR3 consists of 10 residues. Germline assignment: CDR1 DFQATT and CDR2 SNEGSKA (reference sequence).

The sample comprised PBMCs or T cells enriched from blood (not recorded which). This chain links TRBV20-1 with TRBJ2-3; TRBD1 is a possible D gene (5 bases). The sequence was obtained from a woman aged 50 to 65 who had recovered from COVID-19. CDR3 protein: CSQGEDTQYF. The CDR3 region has the DNA TGCAGCCAAGGGGAAGATACGCAGTATTTT.